What follows are 19 T cell receptor beta chains derived from one specimen sequenced in a study of CD8+CD57+ T cells in acquired aplastic anemia. The study profiled TCR beta VDJ and CDR3 using genomic DNA as template. In TCRdb, the reads were re-called with MiXCR into one record per CDR3 protein. The sample includes some 150,000 distinct CDR3 sequences, about 54% seen only once; the top ten take more than 10%. Patients selected for sequencing had displayed CD8+CD57+ cell expansion by flow cytometry. Material for sequencing was sorted CD4+, CD8+, or CD8+CD57+ T cells (not recorded which) from PBMCs. These receptors were obtained from a human donor with aplastic anemia.

The chain links TRBV7-6 to TRBJ2-1; D not resolved. The CDR3 runs to 12 residues. From germline, CDR1 is SGHVS and CDR2 FNYEAQ. V was pared by 1 base and J by 15 bases, with 13 bases between. The CDR3 loop reads CASSLVASPPFF. The CDR3 DNA reads as TGTGCCAGCAGCTTAGTTGCGAGTCCCCCGTTCTTC.

This clonotype was counted between two and nine times. This chain links TRBV27 with TRBJ1-1; 8 positions agree with TRBD1. The CDR3 has 14 amino acids. Germline assignment: CDR1 MNHEY and CDR2 SMNVEV (reference sequence). V was pared by 2 bases and J by 11 bases, with 10 bases of the junction left unmatched. DNA for the CDR3: TGTGCCAGCAGTTTAGGACAGGGAGTCCCGAGCGCTTTCTTT. It specifies CASSLGQGVPSAFF.

By proportion, this clonotype is medium-sized. This chain links TRBV20-1 with TRBJ2-5; 7 bases agree with TRBD1. The CDR3 totals 14 residues. The V and J ends lost 3 bases and 2 bases, in that order; junction bases with no gene match: 6. The germline gives CDR1 DFQATT, CDR2 SNEGSKA (reference sequence). The chain's CDR3 is CSARTGQSQETQYF. As DNA, the CDR3 is TGCAGTGCTAGGACGGGACAGTCTCAAGAGACCCAGTACTTC.

A single count supports this clonotype. The V gene is TRBV15, the J gene TRBJ2-1, with 8 bases that match TRBD1. The CDR3 covers 13 residues. Germline loops: CDR1 LNHNV, CDR2 YYDKDF (reference sequence). V shed 2 bases and J 10 bases; nucleotides not matched to a gene: 4. This CDR3 reads CATSRQGAAEQFF. The CDR3 DNA sequence: TGTGCCACCAGCAGACAGGGGGCAGCCGAGCAGTTCTTC.

This rearrangement joins TRBV10-3 to TRBJ2-5; a possible D gene is TRBD2 (6 bases). The CDR3 is made up of 13 amino acids. The germline CDR1 and CDR2 sequences are ENHRY and SYGVKD. Trimming took off 6 bases at V and 3 bases at J, with 11 bases between the two ends. CDR3 sequence: CAIREGGEETQYF. The CDR3, as DNA: TGTGCCATCAGGGAGGGCGGGGAAGAGACCCAGTACTTC.

The chain carries TRBV5-6 and TRBJ1-1; possible D gene TRBD1, 5 bases. With 0 bases removed from V and 1 base from J, the gap between germline ends came to 10 bases. From germline, CDR1 is SGHDT and CDR2 YYEEEE. This CDR3 is built from 15 residues. The CDR3 protein is CASSLAGGANTEAFF. The CDR3 DNA reads as TGTGCCAGCAGCTTGGCGGGTGGGGCGAACACTGAAGCTTTCTTT.

The sample holds one count of this clonotype. The rearrangement joins TRBV19 to TRBJ2-3; 8 nucleotides align to TRBD2. V was clipped by 6 bases and J by 3 bases; unmatched bases: 11. The CDR3 spans 16 residues. Germline V gene data show CDR1 as LNHDA and CDR2 as SQIVND (reference sequence). CDR3 coding DNA: TGTGCCAGTAGGTGGCCAGCGGGGGAGAGGACAGATACGCAGTATTTT. Its translation is CASRWPAGERTDTQYF.

The chain uses TRBV2 and TRBJ2-7, with 8 bases identical to TRBD1. V shed 11 bases, J shed 2 bases, and the junction held 8 bases outside the gene matches. The CDR3 is 13 residues long. Per the germline V gene, CDR1 is SNHLY and CDR2 is FYNNEI. DNA for the CDR3: TGTGCCGCGGCTAAACAGGGGGCCTACGAGCAGTACTTC. The encoded protein is CAAAKQGAYEQYF.

J is TRBJ2-5 and V is TRBV7-6; D may be TRBD1 (5 bases). Trimming took 1 base from V and 3 from J, leaving 12 bases between them. Germline V CDR1 and CDR2: SGHVS, FNYEAQ. There are 15 residues in the CDR3. CDR3: CASSLGGTPKETQYF. The CDR3 DNA sequence: TGTGCCAGCAGCTTAGGGGGCACCCCCAAAGAGACCCAGTACTTC.

V usage is TRBV11-1 and J usage is TRBJ2-1; no firm D call. The V and J ends lost 2 bases and 0 bases respectively, with 8 bases between them. This CDR3 comprises 15 residues. Per germline, CDR1 SGHAT and CDR2 FQDESV (reference sequence). The CDR3: CASSLYQSSYNEQFF. For the CDR3, the DNA is TGTGCCAGCAGCTTATACCAATCCTCCTACAATGAGCAGTTCTTC.

This clonotype has just a few counts. The CDR3 is CASSEGARNEQFF. The DNA for the CDR3 is TGTGCCAGCAGTGAAGGGGCCCGAAATGAGCAGTTCTTC. The rearrangement joins TRBV25-1 to TRBJ2-1; tentatively, D is TRBD1 (5 bases). This CDR3 comprises 13 residues. Trimming shortened V by 2 bases and J by 7 bases, and 9 bases separated the two germline ends. Germline CDR1 is MGHDK and CDR2 is SYGVNS.

V is TRBV19 and J is TRBJ2-3; unclear D gene. This CDR3 contains 13 residues. Germline V gives CDR1 LNHDA, CDR2 SQIVND (reference sequence). With 6 bases removed from V and 0 bases from J, the gap between germline ends came to 7 bases. The CDR3 nucleotides are TGTGCCAGTAGGGGATTAAGCACAGATACGCAGTATTTT. Residues: CASRGLSTDTQYF. The full variable domain, in which reference TRBV19 and TRBJ2-3 provide the parts outside the CDR3, is DGGITQSPKYLFRKEGQNVTLSCEQNLNHDAMYWYRQDPGQGLRLIYYSQIVNDFQKGDIAEGYSVSREKKESFPLTVTSAQKNPTAFYLCASRGLSTDTQYFGPGTRLTVL.

The chain joins TRBV7-9 to TRBJ1-3; D remains unclear. The germline CDR1 and CDR2 sequences are SEHNR and FQNEAQ (reference sequence). CDR3 size: 14 residues. With 4 bases removed from V and 1 base from J, the gap between germline ends came to 8 bases. As DNA, the CDR3 is TGTGCCAGCAGCTATTCGGGATCTGGAAACACCATATATTTT. Its translation: CASSYSGSGNTIYF.

The chain joins TRBV15 to TRBJ2-7; D is unresolved. Germline V gives CDR1 LNHNV, CDR2 YYDKDF (reference sequence). This CDR3 region has 14 residues. Trimming shortened V by 7 bases and J by 0 bases, and 13 bases separated the two germline ends. The CDR3 loop is CATTPLTGSYEQYF. CDR3 in DNA: TGTGCCACCACCCCCCTAACTGGCTCCTACGAGCAGTACTTC.

Comment on this clonotype: A clone one base away is much larger, so this may be a read error. The chain combines TRBV4-1 with TRBJ2-3; no clear D gene. Germline V gene lookup returns CDR1 MGHRA and CDR2 YSYEKL. The CDR3 sequence is 14 residues long. V was cut by 5 bases and J by 4 bases, with 13 bases left in between. The CDR3 DNA follows: TGCGCCAGCAGCAAAGGCCGTGCCCCAGATACGCAGTATTTT. This translates into CASSKGRAPDTQYF.

The chain recombines TRBV24-1 with TRBJ2-1, with 9 bases identical to TRBD1. Germline CDR1 is KGHDR and CDR2 is SFDVKD. Unmatched junction bases numbered 5, after V lost 1 base and J lost 5 bases. The CDR3 has 16 amino acids. CDR3 amino acids: CATSDFGTGKDNEQFF. The CDR3 coding sequence is TGTGCCACCAGTGATTTTGGGACAGGGAAGGACAATGAGCAGTTCTTC.

In DNA, the CDR3 is TGCAGTGCTAGGACTAGCGGGAGGGTTCGGGAGCAGTACTTC. As protein: CSARTSGRVREQYF. This sequence joins TRBV20-1 and TRBJ2-7; TRBD2 agrees at 14 bases. Trimming removed 3 bases from V and 7 bases from J; junction bases left unmatched: 5. The CDR3 runs 14 residues. Germline assignment: CDR1 DFQATT and CDR2 SNEGSKA (reference sequence).

This chain links TRBV7-8 with TRBJ1-2, with no clear D. Trimming took off 1 base at V and 6 bases at J, with 9 bases between the two ends. Germline assignment: CDR1 SGHVS and CDR2 FQNEAQ. The CDR3 has 13 amino acids. Here the CDR3 DNA reads TGTGCCAGCAGCTTAGGAGGGATGGATGGCTACACCTTC. Encoded protein: CASSLGGMDGYTF.

This chain links TRBV11-2 with TRBJ2-5, with 9 bases identical to TRBD2. V lost 3 bases and J lost 3; bases outside the gene matches: 8. Germline V gene data show CDR1 as SGHAT and CDR2 as FQNNGV. CDR3 length equals 16 residues. CDR3: CASSFWAGGREETQYF. CDR3 nucleotides: TGTGCCAGCAGCTTTTGGGCGGGGGGGAGAGAAGAGACCCAGTACTTC.